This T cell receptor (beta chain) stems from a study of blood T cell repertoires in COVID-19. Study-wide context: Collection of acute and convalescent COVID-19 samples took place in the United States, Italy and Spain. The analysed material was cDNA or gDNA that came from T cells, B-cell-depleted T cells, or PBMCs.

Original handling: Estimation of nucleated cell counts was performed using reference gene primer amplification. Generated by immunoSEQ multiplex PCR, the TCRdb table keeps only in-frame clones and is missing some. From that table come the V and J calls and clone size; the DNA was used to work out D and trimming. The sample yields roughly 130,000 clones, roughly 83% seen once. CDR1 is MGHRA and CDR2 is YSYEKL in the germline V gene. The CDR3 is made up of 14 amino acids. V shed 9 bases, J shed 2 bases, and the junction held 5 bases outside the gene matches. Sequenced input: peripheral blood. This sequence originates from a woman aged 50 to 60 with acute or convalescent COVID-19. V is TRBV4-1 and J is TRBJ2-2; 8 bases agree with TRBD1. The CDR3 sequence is CARPGQVNTGELFF. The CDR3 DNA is TGCGCCAGACCGGGACAGGTTAACACCGGGGAGCTGTTTTTT.